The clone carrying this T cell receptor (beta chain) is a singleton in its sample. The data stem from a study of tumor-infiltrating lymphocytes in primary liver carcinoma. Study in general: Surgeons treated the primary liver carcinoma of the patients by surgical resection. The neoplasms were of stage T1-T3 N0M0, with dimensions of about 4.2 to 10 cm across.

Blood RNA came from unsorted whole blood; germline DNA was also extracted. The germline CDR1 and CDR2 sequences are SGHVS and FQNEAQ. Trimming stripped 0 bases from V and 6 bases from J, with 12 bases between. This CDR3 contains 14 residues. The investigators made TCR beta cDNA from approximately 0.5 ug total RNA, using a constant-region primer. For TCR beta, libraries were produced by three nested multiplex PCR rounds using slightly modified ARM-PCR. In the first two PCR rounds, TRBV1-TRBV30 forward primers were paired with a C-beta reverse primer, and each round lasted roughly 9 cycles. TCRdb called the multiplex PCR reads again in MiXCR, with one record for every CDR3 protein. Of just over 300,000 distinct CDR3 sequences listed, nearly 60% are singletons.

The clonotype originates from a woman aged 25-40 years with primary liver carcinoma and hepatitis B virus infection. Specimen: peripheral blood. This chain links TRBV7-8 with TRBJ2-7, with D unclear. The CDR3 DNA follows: TGTGCCAGCAGCTTAGCGCGGACCACGGGCGAGCAGTACTTC. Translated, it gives CASSLARTTGEQYF.